The 9 T cell receptor beta chains in this list originate from one sample, sequenced in a study of human T cells and chemical hapten exposure. Documented time point: patch test 1, 2 weeks after DPC sensitization. Treatment given: therapeutic diphenylcyclopropenone sensitization with weekly scalp DPC. TCRdb reanalysed the RACE reads using MiXCR and keeps one entry per CDR3 protein. Here the sample spans just under 350,000 distinct CDR3 sequences, approximately 6.9% being singletons. The specimen was whole blood, collected in connection with sensitization to the hapten diphenylcyclopropenone (DPC). Receptor source: a woman aged 18-30 years with alopecia areata. Some clones in this sample may be carry-over from other donors' samples.

This chain joins TRBV20-1 and TRBJ1-6, with 7 bases that match TRBD1. Germline CDR1 is DFQATT and CDR2 is SNEGSKA (reference sequence). This CDR3 contains 14 residues. The V gene end was trimmed by 2 bases and the J gene end by 7 bases; junction bases not matched to a gene: 5. The CDR3 here is CSARPTGQNSPLHF. The DNA of the CDR3 is TGCAGTGCTAGACCGACAGGGCAGAATTCACCCCTCCACTTT.

This clonotype has at least ten counts. This chain connects TRBV4-3 to TRBJ2-1; D possibly matches TRBD1 or TRBD2 (6 bases each). Germline assignment: CDR1 LGHNA and CDR2 YSLEER. The CDR3 length is 13 residues. V lost 4 bases and J 9 bases, leaving 13 bases between the germline ends. The CDR3 reads CASSPIQGGEQFF. The DNA of the CDR3 is TGCGCCAGCAGCCCAATACAGGGAGGTGAGCAGTTCTTC.

The chain is built from TRBV14 and TRBJ1-2; 7 bases line up with TRBD1. The junction had 8 bases not matched to a gene; V was cut back by 6 bases and J by 4 bases. Per germline, CDR1 SGHDN and CDR2 FVKESK. This CDR3 has 14 amino acids. In DNA, the CDR3 is TGTGCCAGCAGTCGACAGGGTTCCAGCTATGGCTACACCTTC. The encoded protein is CASSRQGSSYGYTF.

This clonotype was observed many times. V gene TRBV12-3 or TRBV12-4 combines with J gene TRBJ1-5, with D maybe TRBD1 (6 bases). Trimming left V 1 base short and J 4 bases short, with 8 bases between. CDR3 size: 14 residues. CDR3 in DNA: TGTGCCAGCAGTTTAGGACAGGCGAATCAGCCCCAGCATTTT. It yields the protein CASSLGQANQPQHF.

The chain recombines TRBV27 with TRBJ1-1; D possibly corresponds to TRBD1 (5 bases). Germline V gene data show CDR1 as MNHEY and CDR2 as SMNVEV (reference sequence). Trimming pared 4 bases from V and 6 bases from J, leaving 12 bases between. CDR3 length: 13 amino acids. The CDR3 region is CASSSAGRAEAFF. CDR3 bases: TGTGCCAGCAGTTCGGCAGGGCGTGCTGAAGCTTTCTTT.

This clonotype was observed many times. The chain employs TRBV29-1 and TRBJ2-3; a possible D gene is TRBD2 (6 bases). The CDR3 is 13 residues long. The V gene lost 4 bases and the J gene lost 7 bases, with 15 bases spanning the gap. CDR1 is SQVTM, CDR2 ANQGSEA, per germline. The CDR3 loop is CSVVFPGRYTQYF. The CDR3 DNA follows: TGCAGCGTTGTCTTCCCCGGGAGATATACGCAGTATTTT.

This clonotype was seen a handful of times. V is TRBV18 and J is TRBJ1-1; no definite D call. CDR1 is KGHSH and CDR2 is LQKENI in the germline V gene. Trimming stripped 5 bases from V and 0 bases from J, with 10 bases between. CDR3 length equals 14 residues. Here the CDR3 reads CASSSRPMNTEAFF. DNA of the CDR3: TGTGCCAGCTCATCAAGGCCCATGAACACTGAAGCTTTCTTT.

J is TRBJ2-7 and V is TRBV28, with D perhaps TRBD1 (5 bases). The CDR3 covers 12 residues. V lost 9 bases and J lost 3, with 12 bases in between. The germline CDR1 and CDR2 sequences are MDHEN and SYDVKM. CDR3 sequence (DNA): TGTGCCAGAAGGCCAGACAGCTACGAGCAGTACTTC. Amino acids: CARRPDSYEQYF.

This clonotype has a count of ten or more. The J gene is TRBJ2-7, the V gene TRBV20-1, with 9 bases lining up with TRBD2. With 6 bases clipped from V and 4 bases from J, the junction kept 10 bases outside the gene matches. Germline assignment: CDR1 DFQATT and CDR2 SNEGSKA (reference sequence). The CDR3 loop spans 14 amino acids. The CDR3 nucleotides are TGCAGTGCCAAAAGTCTAGCGGGGATATACGAGCAGTACTTC. It specifies CSAKSLAGIYEQYF.